Described below is a single T cell receptor beta chain sequence and its context. This specimen belongs to a study of blood T cell repertoires in COVID-19. Study at large: Researchers got acute and convalescent COVID-19 samples from the United States, Italy and Spain. The cDNA or gDNA used as material had been derived from T cells, B-cell-depleted T cells, or PBMCs.

Original handling: Amplification from reference gene primers served as the basis for estimated nucleated cell counts. Clones were read by immunoSEQ multiplex PCR, and TCRdb kept only the in-frame ones, dropping some. The DNA was the basis for D and trimming; V, J and clone size are from that table. The sample carries tens of thousands of clones, about nine tenths recorded once. CDR3 length: 11 residues. V was shortened by 7 bases and J by 3 bases, with 6 bases between the two germline ends. In germline, CDR1 is MDHEN, CDR2 SYDVKM. V and J are TRBV28 and TRBJ1-1; D is ambiguous. The receptor was isolated from a male donor with acute or convalescent COVID-19. The specimen sequenced was peripheral blood. The DNA for the CDR3 is TGTGCCAGCAATAGTTACACTGAAGCTTTCTTT. This translates into CASNSYTEAFF.